The 5 T cell receptor beta chains given below trace back to one sample, sequenced in a study of CD8+ T cells in alopecia areata. cDNA prepared by RNA extraction and subsequent reverse transcription served as the template for sequencing. Libraries were prepared by immunoSEQ multiplex PCR; TCRdb keeps only in-frame clonotypes and omits some of them. The top ten hold approximately 10% of the sample, which has fewer than 200,000 clones, just over 65% seen once. The material was CD8+ T cells sorted from blood, obtained at week 0. The receptors derive from a human donor with alopecia areata.

J is TRBJ1-1 and V is TRBV5-6; perhaps TRBD1 as D (5 bases). CDR3 length: 16 residues. V lost 3 bases, J lost 0 bases, and 15 bases lay in between. Germline V gives CDR1 SGHDT, CDR2 YYEEEE. The chain's CDR3 is CASSSYWGDLNTEAFF. The CDR3, as DNA: TGTGCCAGCAGCTCCTATTGGGGGGACCTGAACACTGAAGCTTTCTTT.

V gene TRBV29-1 combines with J gene TRBJ2-6; 12 nucleotides line up with TRBD1. Trimming cost V 4 bases and J 2 bases; bases outside gene matches: 9. This CDR3 comprises 18 residues. Germline V gene data show CDR1 as SQVTM and CDR2 as ANQGSEA. DNA for the CDR3: TGCAGCGTTGCGGACCGGGACAGGGGGCGGACTGGGGCCAACGTCCTGACTTTC. It specifies CSVADRDRGRTGANVLTF.

This clone appeared a few times. V usage is TRBV7-9 and J usage is TRBJ2-7; D may be TRBD1 or TRBD2 (5 bases each). Germline V lookup: CDR1 SEHNR, CDR2 FQNEAQ (reference sequence). V gave up 2 bases and J gave up 0 bases, with 11 bases separating them. CDR3 length: 15 amino acids. DNA for the CDR3: TGTGCCAGCAGCTTAACCGGGACCGGCTCCTACGAGCAGTACTTC. It yields the protein CASSLTGTGSYEQYF.

This sequence joins TRBV7-8 and TRBJ1-6; 8 nucleotides line up with TRBD1. CDR1 is SGHVS and CDR2 is FQNEAQ in the germline V gene. The V segment lost 3 bases and the J segment 9 bases; nucleotides outside the gene matches: 4. The CDR3 spans 14 residues. The CDR3 spells CASSLDRDSSPLHF. Here the CDR3 DNA reads TGTGCCAGCAGCTTGGACAGGGATTCTTCACCCCTCCACTTT.

In its sample, this clone was seen a few times. The V gene is TRBV5-6, the J gene TRBJ1-1, with D possibly matching TRBD1 (6 bases). This CDR3 is built from 14 residues. Germline CDR1 is SGHDT and CDR2 is YYEEEE. Trimming took 2 bases from V and 1 from J, leaving 9 bases between them. CDR3 nucleotides: TGTGCCAGCAGCTTCACAGGGTGGAACACTGAAGCTTTCTTT. Translation: CASSFTGWNTEAFF.